This T cell receptor (beta chain) was observed in a study of low-dose radiotherapy and immunotherapy resistance in tumors (dated by TCRdb to between 2022 and 2023). For context, the study as a whole: In Cohort 1, each fraction delivered 0.5 Gy every 2 weeks, and the prescribed total PTV dose was 6.5 Gy. For Cohort 2, the dose was 1 Gy per fraction given every two weeks, adding up to 13 Gy in total across 26 weeks. Patients were given nivolumab as a 240 mg flat dose every two weeks and ipilimumab at 1 mg/kg every six weeks, with both drugs delivered intravenously. Cyclophosphamide 200 mg/m2 was given intravenously every two weeks, one day before each radiation and immunotherapy administration. Starting on cycle 1 day 1, patients took 300 mg of aspirin by mouth once a day for four cycles. The trial did not randomize participants into treatment groups. The translational analysis covered eight patients: three from the first dose cohort and the first five from the second dose cohort.

The time point label of this sample denotes: after trial treatment. Explained via the paper, the treatment or condition label denotes: LDRT plus nivolumab, ipilimumab, low-dose cyclophosphamide and aspirin (RACIN trial). Donors were enrolled in RACIN, a single-arm phase I dose-escalation trial combining nivolumab, ipilimumab, aspirin, low-dose cyclophosphamide and low-dose radiotherapy. Patients with advanced, TIL-negative solid tumors were considered eligible. To make first-strand cDNA, Superscript III was used along with a set of TRAV- and TRBV-specific primers so that both the TCRalpha and TCRbeta chains were covered. TCRs were amplified with Phusion for roughly 20 PCR cycles, with a constant-region primer paired with the adapter attached to the V primers. The MessageAmp II aRNA Amplification Kit was used to amplify the isolated mRNA, with in vitro transcription run for less than 20 hours at 37 degrees C. The Dynabeads mRNA DIRECT Purification Kit was used to isolate mRNA for TCR sequencing. Indexed Illumina adapters were added in a second Phusion PCR of around 27 cycles, and the PCR products were purified with AMPure XP beads. Deep sequencing of the TCRalpha and TCRbeta libraries was carried out on an Illumina MiniSeq instrument. The published analysis was carried out like this. Custom Perl scripts were used to pool TCR sequences that encoded the same protein, to remove out-of-frame sequences, and to calculate the abundance of each clonotype. TCR sequences supported by only a single read were excluded from analysis. Among the metrics used to describe the repertoires were Shannon entropy, Gini index, clonality, richness, and the frequency of TCRs shared between repertoires. Through fastp at Q25 and MiXCR, TCRdb rebuilt clones from the public reads, retaining in-frame beta chains. All rows with the same CDR3 protein become a single entry with the most common DNA and genes. The V and J calls and clone size are TCRdb's, not the authors'. This sample lists 30,000 to 40,000 distinct CDR3 sequences; around 21% were detected once. Of the sample, about 8.3% is held by the ten largest clones.

The CDR1 and CDR2 encoded by the germline V gene are SNHLY and FYNNEI. Reading from cysteine to phenylalanine, the CDR3 counts 15 amino acids. CDR3 DNA is the only sequence kept; it has 45 bases, read in frame from the first base. The V end loses 7 bases and the J end loses 0 bases, and a stretch of 16 bases separates them. In this sample, this clonotype turned up a few times. This receptor's antigen is unknown. One base away there is no much larger clone; base qualities are not given. This receptor chain uses TRBV2 and TRBJ2-7, with a weak D call of TRBD1 (6 bases match). The clonotype comes from a female donor with ovarian cancer. The specimen comprised PBMCs, sampled after low-dose radiotherapy plus immunotherapy. The CDR3 sequence is CASNPRTAISYEQYF. The nucleotide sequence reads TGTGCCAGCAACCCAAGGACAGCGATCTCCTACGAGCAGTACTTC.